These 31 T cell receptor beta chains came from one sample sequenced in a study of beta chain features in type 1 diabetes. Regarding the study as a whole: Moderate but significant shortening of TCRB CDR3s was recorded in all four CD4+ subsets from Type 1 diabetes patients.

The sequenced template was cDNA made from the entire isolated RNA. The data were produced by immunoSEQ multiplex PCR, yet TCRdb's version contains in-frame clones alone and is incomplete. The sample lists about 250,000 clones, about a tenth seen once, with about 0.018% in the top ten. Which antigens these TCRs recognize remains unknown. The specimen sequenced was naive CD4+ T cells from blood. The source is a young man with type 1 diabetes.

This clone was detected a few times. The V call is TRBV18, the J call TRBJ2-6; 11 nucleotides match TRBD2. The ends lost 5 bases at V and 0 bases at J; junction bases unmatched: 3. Germline CDR1 KGHSH, CDR2 LQKENI. The CDR3 consists of 17 residues. Here the CDR3 reads CASSTGLAGSGANVLTF. CDR3 bases: TGTGCCAGCTCAACTGGACTAGCGGGCTCTGGGGCCAACGTCCTGACTTTC.

The chain employs TRBV7-2 and TRBJ2-3; D ambiguous. The V gene's germline CDR1 is SGHTA and CDR2 FQGNSA. The CDR3 contains 14 residues. Between the trimmed V and J ends, which lost 1 base and 2 bases, there was a span of 7 bases. The CDR3 sequence is CASSLGSYTDTQYF. In nucleotides, the CDR3 is TGTGCCAGCAGCTTAGGGTCCTACACAGATACGCAGTATTTT.

V and J are TRBV6-4 and TRBJ2-6; D possibly corresponds to TRBD2 (5 bases). Germline CDR1 and CDR2: MRHNA and SNTAGT. V was trimmed by 4 bases and J by 4 bases, leaving 8 bases between them. CDR3 size: 14 residues. CDR3 sequence: CASSVRGGANVLTF. The CDR3 region has the DNA TGTGCCAGCAGTGTCAGAGGGGGGGCCAACGTCCTGACTTTC.

This clone occurred a few times. V usage is TRBV27 and J usage is TRBJ1-5, with D unresolved. In germline, CDR1 is MNHEY, CDR2 SMNVEV (reference sequence). V was cut by 4 bases and J by 3 bases, with 7 bases left in between. The CDR3 runs to 13 residues. The CDR3 DNA sequence: TGTGCCAGCAGTTATGCGGACAATCAGCCCCAGCATTTT. Amino acid sequence: CASSYADNQPQHF.

This clone was detected only a few times. The V call is TRBV7-8, the J call TRBJ1-1; D gene uncertain. This CDR3 comprises 14 residues. Germline loops: CDR1 SGHVS, CDR2 FQNEAQ. V was trimmed by 1 base and J by 4 bases, leaving 10 bases between them. The CDR3, as DNA: TGTGCCAGCAGCTTAGGAACGGGTCCCACTGAAGCTTTCTTT. Encoded protein: CASSLGTGPTEAFF.

The chain couples TRBV7-8 to TRBJ2-5, with 7 nucleotides matching TRBD1. This CDR3 has 15 amino acids. CDR1 is SGHVS and CDR2 is FQNEAQ in the germline V gene. J lost 5 bases, V lost 4 bases, and 10 bases had no gene match. The CDR3 bases are TGTGCCAGCAGCTCCAATACAGGGGCCGGGGAGACCCAGTACTTC. Translated: CASSSNTGAGETQYF. Based on the CDR3 plus reference TRBV7-8 and TRBJ2-5, the full variable domain is GAGVSQSPRYKVAKRGQDVALRCDPISGHVSLFWYQQALGQGPEFLTYFQNEAQLDKSGLPSDRFFAERPEGSVSTLKIQRTQQEDSAVYLCASSSNTGAGETQYFGPGTRLLVL.

A few counts support this clone. The chain joins TRBV6-5 to TRBJ2-4; weak D call: TRBD1 (6 bases). Trimming left V 5 bases short and J 1 base short, with 12 bases between. CDR3 length: 15 amino acids. Looked up from germline, CDR1 is MNHEY and CDR2 is SVGAGI. CDR3 sequence reads: CASSGTSSAKNIQYF. CDR3 DNA: TGTGCCAGCAGTGGGACAAGCTCTGCCAAAAACATTCAGTACTTC.

The chain carries TRBV2 and TRBJ2-1; 8 bases map to TRBD2. Germline values: CDR1 SNHLY, CDR2 FYNNEI. This CDR3 region has 16 residues. The J segment lost 2 bases and the V segment lost 2 bases, leaving 5 bases of the junction unmatched. The CDR3 DNA follows: TGTGCCAGCAGTGAACAGTCGGGGGGGACCTACAATGAGCAGTTCTTC. Residues: CASSEQSGGTYNEQFF.

This clone showed up just a few times. The CDR3 loop reads CSVEGQGLKETQYF. CDR3 sequence (DNA): TGCAGCGTTGAAGGACAGGGCCTAAAAGAGACCCAGTACTTC. The chain has TRBV29-1 and TRBJ2-5; TRBD1 matches at 7 bases. The junction had 5 bases not matched to a gene; V was cut back by 1 base and J by 3 bases. CDR3 length: 14 amino acids. Germline CDR1 is SQVTM and CDR2 is ANQGSEA.

This clone turned up a few times. The V gene is TRBV28, the J gene TRBJ2-1; TRBD1 matches at 7 bases. Germline assignment: CDR1 MDHEN and CDR2 SYDVKM. The CDR3 totals 14 residues. Germline trimming cut 9 bases from V and 8 bases from J; bases unmatched to any gene: 13. This CDR3 reads CASKPGQRSDEQFF. CDR3 nucleotide sequence: TGTGCCAGTAAACCGGGACAGAGAAGCGATGAGCAGTTCTTC.

The chain uses TRBV11-1 and TRBJ1-2; D gene unclear. The CDR3 is made up of 12 amino acids. V gave up 1 base and J gave up 3 bases, with 3 bases separating them. CDR1 and CDR2 (germline): SGHAT, FQDESV (reference sequence). This chain's CDR3 is CASSLGDYGYTF. The CDR3, as DNA: TGTGCCAGCAGCTTAGGAGACTATGGCTACACCTTC.

V usage is TRBV9 and J usage is TRBJ1-4, with 9 bases that match TRBD1. After removal of 3 bases from V and 6 bases from J, the junction contained 6 bases not matched to a gene. The CDR3 is made up of 15 amino acids. Germline lookup yields CDR1 SGDLS and CDR2 YYNGEE. The CDR3 sequence is CASSERTGDYEKLFF. CDR3 nucleotide sequence: TGTGCCAGCAGCGAGCGGACAGGGGACTATGAAAAACTGTTTTTT.

This clone appeared a few times. The chain employs TRBV15 and TRBJ2-5; the match to TRBD2 covers 13 bases. Germline V gene data show CDR1 as LNHNV and CDR2 as YYDKDF (reference sequence). There are 18 residues in the CDR3. V trimming: 5 bases; J trimming: 0 bases; junction bases outside the gene matches: 9. In DNA, the CDR3 is TGTGCCACCAGCTGGGGGACTAGCGGGGACTGGTACCAAGAGACCCAGTACTTC. This gives the protein CATSWGTSGDWYQETQYF.

This clone was observed a few times. V gene TRBV4-2 combines with J gene TRBJ2-2; TRBD2 matches at 7 bases. The CDR3 is 16 amino acids. Germline V gene data show CDR1 as LGHNA and CDR2 as YNFKEQ. The V gene end was trimmed by 4 bases and the J gene end by 5 bases; junction bases not matched to a gene: 10. CDR3 residues: CASSLWGGVKTGELFF. CDR3 in DNA: TGTGCCAGCAGCCTATGGGGGGGGGTAAAGACCGGGGAGCTGTTTTTT.

This chain connects TRBV6-4 to TRBJ2-5; TRBD2 aligns across 7 bases. Germline-derived CDR1 and CDR2 are MRHNA and SNTAGT. The CDR3 sequence is 14 residues long. V was pared by 6 bases and J by 4 bases, with 8 bases of the junction left unmatched. CDR3 sequence: CASRGEPGGETQYF. CDR3 bases: TGTGCCAGCAGGGGAGAGCCGGGAGGAGAGACCCAGTACTTC.

This clone has just a few counts. The V call is TRBV15, the J call TRBJ1-2; no clear D. Germline V gives CDR1 LNHNV, CDR2 YYDKDF (reference sequence). Trimming stripped 0 bases from V and 4 bases from J, with 21 bases between. This CDR3 has 18 residues. The CDR3 is CATSRDRSRSGSAYGYTF. In DNA, the CDR3 is TGTGCCACCAGCAGAGATCGGAGCAGAAGCGGGTCGGCCTATGGCTACACCTTC.

The J gene is TRBJ2-6, the V gene TRBV29-1; D is unclear. Germline V gives CDR1 SQVTM, CDR2 ANQGSEA. V lost 7 bases to trimming and J lost 1 base, with 5 bases between them. This CDR3 spans 12 amino acids. CDR3 nucleotides: TGCAGCGCTCTGTCTGGGGCCAACGTCCTGACTTTC. Its translation: CSALSGANVLTF. Drawing the rest from reference TRBV29-1 and TRBJ2-6, the complete variable domain is SAVISQKPSRDICQRGTSLTIQCQVDSQVTMMFWYRQQPGQSLTLIATANQGSEATYESGFVIDKFPISRPNLTFSTLTVSNMSPEDSSIYLCSALSGANVLTFGAGSRLTVL.

In this sample, this clone turned up a few times. This rearrangement joins TRBV9 to TRBJ1-1; no definite D call. Trimming removed 4 bases from V and 1 base from J, with 14 bases in between. CDR3 length: 15 residues. Germline V CDR1 and CDR2: SGDLS, YYNGEE. The CDR3 region is CASSRAGDQNTEAFF. The CDR3, as DNA: TGTGCCAGCAGCCGTGCAGGCGACCAGAACACTGAAGCTTTCTTT.

V usage is TRBV30 and J usage is TRBJ1-3; no clear D. Trimming removed 5 bases from V and 0 bases from J, with 8 bases in between. Germline values: CDR1 GTSNPN, CDR2 SVGIG (reference sequence). The CDR3 is made up of 13 amino acids. The CDR3 loop is CAWDNISGNTIYF. The DNA for the CDR3 is TGTGCCTGGGATAACATCTCTGGAAACACCATATATTTT.

This clone came up a few times. The V call is TRBV11-1, the J call TRBJ1-1, with D tentatively TRBD1 (6 bases). This CDR3 contains 15 residues. V shed 2 bases and J shed 0 bases, with 10 bases lying between them. CDR1 is SGHAT and CDR2 is FQDESV in the germline V gene (reference sequence). The CDR3 loop reads CASSLTGQMNTEAFF. DNA of the CDR3: TGTGCCAGCAGCTTAACAGGACAGATGAACACTGAAGCTTTCTTT.

This clone has only a few counts. J is TRBJ1-2 and V is TRBV13, with TRBD1 matching over 8 bases. Germline trimming cut 5 bases from V and 6 bases from J; bases unmatched to any gene: 8. Germline loops: CDR1 PRHDT, CDR2 FYEKMQ (reference sequence). The CDR3 is made up of 14 amino acids. The CDR3 DNA reads as TGTGCCAGCAGCACCCGGGACAGGTTAAATGGCTACACCTTC. Protein sequence: CASSTRDRLNGYTF.

This CDR3 reads CAWESSYEQYF. In nucleotides, the CDR3 is TGTGCCTGGGAGTCCTCCTACGAGCAGTACTTC. This chain links TRBV30 with TRBJ2-7, with unresolved D. Per the germline V gene, CDR1 is GTSNPN and CDR2 is SVGIG (reference sequence). The CDR3 length is 11 residues. With 5 bases removed from V and 0 bases from J, the gap between germline ends came to 5 bases.

This clone was seen only a few times. The rearrangement links TRBV7-2 to TRBJ2-5; the D gene is possibly TRBD1 (5 bases). Trimming pared 4 bases from V and 7 bases from J, leaving 16 bases between. Germline V gene lookup returns CDR1 SGHTA and CDR2 FQGNSA. This CDR3 region has 14 residues. This chain's CDR3 is CASSSRVAQGTQYF. CDR3 bases: TGTGCCAGCAGCTCGCGAGTTGCCCAGGGGACCCAGTACTTC.

The table lists this clone with a few counts. The J gene is TRBJ2-2, the V gene TRBV18; D is perhaps TRBD2 (6 bases). The CDR3 length is 15 residues. V lost 0 bases to trimming and J lost 5 bases, with 10 bases between them. Germline CDR1 KGHSH, CDR2 LQKENI. The CDR3 here is CASSPPKAGTGELFF. DNA for the CDR3: TGTGCCAGCTCACCACCAAAGGCGGGAACCGGGGAGCTGTTTTTT.

This clone appeared a few times. This chain links TRBV28 with TRBJ2-7, with a tentative D call TRBD1 (6 bases). Germline V CDR1 and CDR2: MDHEN, SYDVKM. This CDR3 has 14 amino acids. V was clipped by 6 bases and J by 4 bases, with 16 bases between them. For the CDR3, the DNA is TGTGCCAGCAGCCCGGACAGTCGGCTTTACGAGCAGTACTTC. Translated, it gives CASSPDSRLYEQYF. Supplemented by reference TRBV28 and TRBJ2-7, the full variable domain reads DVKVTQSSRYLVKRTGEKVFLECVQDMDHENMFWYRQDPGLGLRLIYFSYDVKMKEKGDIPEGYSVSREKKERFSLILESASTNQTSMYLCASSPDSRLYEQYFGPGTRLTVT.

Of note for this clone: Other DNA sequences within the sample encode an identical CDR3. This sequence joins TRBV18 and TRBJ2-3, with D possibly TRBD2 on 5 matching bases. Germline loops: CDR1 KGHSH, CDR2 LQKENI. V lost 3 bases to trimming and J lost 6 bases, with 10 bases between them. This CDR3 is built from 13 residues. CDR3 sequence: CASSPPGLDTQYF. CDR3 DNA sequence: TGTGCCAGCTCACCTCCAGGACTGGATACGCAGTATTTT.

DNA of the CDR3: TGTGCCAGCAGGGGGGACAGGGTGTGGAATCAGCCCCAGCATTTT. Its translation is CASRGDRVWNQPQHF. The chain has TRBV2 and TRBJ1-5; 9 bases fit TRBD1. The trim removed 6 bases at V and 4 bases at J, leaving 7 bases unmatched. CDR3 length equals 15 residues. CDR1 is SNHLY and CDR2 is FYNNEI in the germline V gene.

The chain employs TRBV2 and TRBJ2-2, with D uncertain. Germline-derived CDR1 and CDR2 are SNHLY and FYNNEI. Trimming shortened V by 4 bases and J by 1 base, and 4 bases separated the two germline ends. The CDR3 sequence is 13 residues long. The CDR3 nucleotides are TGTGCCAGCAGTGCAGGGAACACCGGGGAGCTGTTTTTT. Its translation is CASSAGNTGELFF.

This clone showed up just a few times. CDR3 DNA sequence: TGTGCCAGCAGCCCGAATGCAGGGGGTCGTACTGAAGCTTTCTTT. Translated, it gives CASSPNAGGRTEAFF. V and J are TRBV7-2 and TRBJ1-1, with 7 nucleotides matching TRBD1. CDR3 length: 15 residues. Germline V CDR1 and CDR2: SGHTA, FQGNSA. V shed 5 bases and J 5 bases; nucleotides not matched to a gene: 11. The full variable domain, rest sourced from reference TRBV7-2 and TRBJ1-1, is GAGVSQSPSNKVTEKGKDVELRCDPISGHTALYWYRQSLGQGLEFLIYFQGNSAPDKSGLPSDRFSAERTGGSVSTLTIQRTQQEDSAVYLCASSPNAGGRTEAFFGQGTRLTVV.

This clone has just a few counts. The rearrangement joins TRBV2 to TRBJ1-5; 9 bases line up with TRBD1. The length of the CDR3 is 15 residues. The V gene end was trimmed by 5 bases and the J gene end by 1 base; junction bases not matched to a gene: 3. Germline V gene sequence: CDR1 SNHLY, CDR2 FYNNEI. CDR3 sequence (DNA): TGTGCCAGCAGTAAGACAGGGGGGAGCAATCAGCCCCAGCATTTT. The encoded protein is CASSKTGGSNQPQHF.

CDR3 protein: CASSNRFTYEQYF. The CDR3 bases are TGTGCCAGCAGCAACAGGTTTACCTACGAGCAGTACTTC. The rearrangement joins TRBV13 to TRBJ2-7; D possibly corresponds to TRBD1 (5 bases). The CDR3 consists of 13 residues. V lost 5 bases to trimming and J lost 2 bases, with 10 bases between them. CDR1 PRHDT and CDR2 FYEKMQ come from the germline V gene (reference sequence).